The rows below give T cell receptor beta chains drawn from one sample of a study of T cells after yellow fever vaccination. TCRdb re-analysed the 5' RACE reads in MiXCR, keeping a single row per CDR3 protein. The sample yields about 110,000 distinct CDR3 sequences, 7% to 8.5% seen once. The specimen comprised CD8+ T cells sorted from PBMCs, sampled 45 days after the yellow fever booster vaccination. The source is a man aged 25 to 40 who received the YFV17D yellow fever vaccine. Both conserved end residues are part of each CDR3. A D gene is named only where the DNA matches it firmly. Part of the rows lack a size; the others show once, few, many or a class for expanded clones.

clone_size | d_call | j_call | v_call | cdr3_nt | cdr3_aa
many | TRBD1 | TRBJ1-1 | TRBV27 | TGTGCCAGCAGTTTATCGGGACAGGCTGAAGCTTTCTTT | CASSLSGQAEAFF
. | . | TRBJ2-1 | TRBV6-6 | TGTGCCACTCAGGTTGCGAGGGGACCCTACAATGAGCAGTTCTTC | CATQVARGPYNEQFF
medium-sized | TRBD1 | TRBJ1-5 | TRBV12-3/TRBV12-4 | TGTGCCAGCAGAACCGACAGGGGGATTAATCAGCCCCAGCATTTT | CASRTDRGINQPQHF
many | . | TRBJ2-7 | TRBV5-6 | TGTGCCAGCAGCGCGCCCAGGGTGGGGGGAGACTACGAGCAGTACTTC | CASSAPRVGGDYEQYF
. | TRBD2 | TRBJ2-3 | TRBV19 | TGTGCCAGTAGTTTTGAGACTAGCGGGAGGGCCTCGGATACGCAGTATTTT | CASSFETSGRASDTQYF
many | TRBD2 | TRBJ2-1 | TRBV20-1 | TGCAGTGGGCCCCTAGCGGGATTGGATGAGCAGTTCTTC | CSGPLAGLDEQFF
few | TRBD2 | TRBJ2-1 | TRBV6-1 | TGTGCCAGCAGCCCACTAGCGGGAGAAAGTTCCGATGAGCAGTTCTTC | CASSPLAGESSDEQFF
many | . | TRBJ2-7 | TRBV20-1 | TGCAGTGCCATCCTGGACGGCTACGAGCAGTACTTC | CSAILDGYEQYF
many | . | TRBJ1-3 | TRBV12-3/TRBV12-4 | TGTGCCAGCAGTTTCGGGTATAACCTTGGAAACACCATATATTTT | CASSFGYNLGNTIYF
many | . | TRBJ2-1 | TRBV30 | TGTGCCTGGAGTGATATTGAGCAGTTCTTC | CAWSDIEQFF
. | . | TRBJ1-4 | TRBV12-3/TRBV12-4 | TGTGCCAGCAGGGGGCTCTGGGAGGCTAATGAAAAACTGTTTTTT | CASRGLWEANEKLFF
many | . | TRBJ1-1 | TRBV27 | TGTGCCAGCAGTTACTTGGGGAGTGAAGCTTTCTTT | CASSYLGSEAFF
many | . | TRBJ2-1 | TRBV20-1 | TGCAGTGCTACTCCCGGGATTGCCGATGAGCAGTTCTTC | CSATPGIADEQFF